The rows below give T cell receptor beta chains drawn from one sample of a study of blood T cell repertoires in COVID-19. Repertoires were generated with immunoSEQ multiplex PCR, while TCRdb's copy carries only in-frame clones and drops some. The sample yields 100,000 to 150,000 clones, 87% seen once. Sequences were obtained from peripheral blood. These receptors were taken from a human donor in a cohort sampled during active COVID-19. Each CDR3 is given with its conserved first and last residue.

v_call	j_call	cdr3_aa
TRBV19	TRBJ2-1	CASTTIRTSGGSSYNEQFF
TRBV15	TRBJ1-6	CATSRGGPKTGSNSPLHF
TRBV4-1	TRBJ2-1	CASSQATSPYNEQFF
TRBV7-2	TRBJ2-3	CASSLLGTSGSTDTQYF
TRBV10-3	TRBJ2-7	CARSRGHPSRYEQYF
TRBV29-1	TRBJ2-7	CSVKEGSSSPNEQYF
TRBV6-4	TRBJ1-1	CASSATPNTEAFF
TRBV6-5	TRBJ1-2	CASSADSFLNYGYTF
TRBV4-1	TRBJ2-1	CASSQERVAALYNEQFF
TRBV11-2	TRBJ2-5	CASSPLGAEIQETQYF
TRBV19	TRBJ2-3	CASSIDTGEDTQYF
TRBV3-1/TRBV3-2	TRBJ2-1	CASSDRGSYNEQFF
TRBV10-2	TRBJ1-1	CASSVEAYTEAFF
TRBV11-3	TRBJ2-1	CASSGQGTYNEQFF
TRBV5-1	TRBJ1-2	CASSPRLDNGYTF
TRBV20-1	TRBJ2-7	CSASKSAGAVSYEQYF
TRBV5-1	TRBJ2-2	CASSGTGYVGELFF
TRBV5-8	TRBJ2-7	CASSFPRAGGPVEQYF
TRBV23-1	TRBJ2-3	CASSQLHRGTDTQYF
TRBV7-8	TRBJ2-3	CASSLVASGRGGTDTQYF
TRBV10-1	TRBJ2-3	CASSAGTRYTDTQYF
TRBV5-1	TRBJ2-7	CASSYTGQDKFFFEQYF
TRBV19	TRBJ1-5	CASRPPWGGNQPQHF
TRBV24-1	TRBJ2-3	CATSGPGGSGVDTQYF
TRBV2	TRBJ1-6	CASSTGYNSPLHF
TRBV24-1	TRBJ2-1	CATSDSPGQGGQFF
TRBV20-1	TRBJ1-2	CSEVRENGYTF
TRBV7-3	TRBJ2-3	CASSLGTSGGAGTDTQYF
TRBV28	TRBJ2-7	CASWDSTYEQYF
TRBV11-3	TRBJ2-3	CASRLLAGSVDTQYF
TRBV25-1	TRBJ1-5	CASEGSGYSNQPQHF
TRBV30	TRBJ1-5	CAWRGGINQPQHF
TRBV6-5	TRBJ1-4	CASSYAQSEKLFF
TRBV9	TRBJ2-3	CASSVYGGPSTDTQYF
TRBV11-2	TRBJ2-7	CASTYRLAGGYEQYF
TRBV5-1	TRBJ2-3	CASSSLLEDTQYF
TRBV7-8	TRBJ2-7	CASSPRWDRGNEQYF
TRBV28	TRBJ1-4	CASTGRTDVEKLFF
TRBV19	TRBJ2-2	CASSIVGQGYTGELFF
TRBV28	TRBJ1-6	CATLGGGDSSPLHF
TRBV6-5	TRBJ1-1	CASRPLDMNTEAFF
TRBV28	TRBJ2-5	CASSLLQGEGQETQYF
TRBV7-6	TRBJ1-2	CASSELGQGSYTF
TRBV10-3	TRBJ2-5	CAISEGAPGETQYF
TRBV27	TRBJ2-7	CASSLAGGGYEQYF
TRBV5-8	TRBJ2-3	CASSLDRAADTQYF
TRBV7-2	TRBJ1-5	CASSLAGTEINQPQHF
TRBV29-1	TRBJ1-1	CSVERTGGNTEAFF
TRBV19	TRBJ2-1	CASTSWGEGGEQFF
TRBV11-3	TRBJ2-3	CASSRGASGRGTDTQYF
TRBV7-9	TRBJ2-3	CASSLQGQTHTDTQYF
TRBV19	TRBJ2-5	CASSTWQGQETQYF
TRBV5-1	TRBJ1-4	CASSPLGGATNEKLFF
TRBV6-4	TRBJ1-1	CASSDSAGTREAFF
TRBV5-8	TRBJ1-4	CASSPLGQTTNEKLFF